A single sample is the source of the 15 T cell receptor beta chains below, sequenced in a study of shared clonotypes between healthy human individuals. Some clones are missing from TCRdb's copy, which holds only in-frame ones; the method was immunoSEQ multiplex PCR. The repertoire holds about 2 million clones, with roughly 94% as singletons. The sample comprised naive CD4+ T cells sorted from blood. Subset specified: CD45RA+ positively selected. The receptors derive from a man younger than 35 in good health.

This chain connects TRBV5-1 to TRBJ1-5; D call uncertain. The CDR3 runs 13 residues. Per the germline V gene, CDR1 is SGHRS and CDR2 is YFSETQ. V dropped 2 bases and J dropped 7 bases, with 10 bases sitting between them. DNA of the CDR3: TGCGCCAGCAGCTTAAGACCCGACCAGCCCCAGCATTTT. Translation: CASSLRPDQPQHF.

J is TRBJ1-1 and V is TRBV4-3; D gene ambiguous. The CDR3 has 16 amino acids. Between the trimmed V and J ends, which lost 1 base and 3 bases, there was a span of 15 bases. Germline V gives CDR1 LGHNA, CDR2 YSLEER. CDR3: CASSQGLRTIDTEAFF. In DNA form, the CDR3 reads TGCGCCAGCAGCCAAGGCCTCAGGACGATTGACACTGAAGCTTTCTTT.

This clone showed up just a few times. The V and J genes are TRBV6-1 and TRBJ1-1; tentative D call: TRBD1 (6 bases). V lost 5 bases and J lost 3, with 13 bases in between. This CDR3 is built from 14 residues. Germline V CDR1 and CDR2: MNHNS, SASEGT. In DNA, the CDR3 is TGTGCCAGCAGTTCCCAGGGGTCCCACACTGAAGCTTTCTTT. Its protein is CASSSQGSHTEAFF.

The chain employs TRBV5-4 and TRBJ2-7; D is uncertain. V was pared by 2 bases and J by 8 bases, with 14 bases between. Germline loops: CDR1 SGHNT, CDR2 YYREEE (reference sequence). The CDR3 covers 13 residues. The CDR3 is CASSFGLADKQYF. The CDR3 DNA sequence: TGTGCCAGCAGCTTCGGATTAGCCGATAAGCAGTACTTC. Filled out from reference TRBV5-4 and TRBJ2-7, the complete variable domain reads ETGVTQSPTHLIKTRGQQVTLRCSSQSGHNTVSWYQQALGQGPQFIFQYYREEENGRGNFPPRFSGLQFPNYSSELNVNALELDDSALYLCASSFGLADKQYFGPGTRLTVT.

The CDR3 DNA sequence: TGTGCCAGCAGTTACGCAGGGGGGAATAATCAGCCCCAGCATTTT. It encodes CASSYAGGNNQPQHF. The chain couples TRBV6-5 to TRBJ1-5; 7 bases agree with TRBD1. J gave up 4 bases and V 2 bases, and 5 bases lay outside the gene matches. CDR1 and CDR2 (germline): MNHEY, SVGAGI. This CDR3 has 15 amino acids.

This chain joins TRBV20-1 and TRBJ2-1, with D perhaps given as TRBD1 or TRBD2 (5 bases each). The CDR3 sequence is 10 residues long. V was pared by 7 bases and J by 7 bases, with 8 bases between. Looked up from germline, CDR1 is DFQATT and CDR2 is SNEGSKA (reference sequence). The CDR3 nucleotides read TGCAGTGGGTGGGGGAATGAGCAGTTCTTC. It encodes CSGWGNEQFF.

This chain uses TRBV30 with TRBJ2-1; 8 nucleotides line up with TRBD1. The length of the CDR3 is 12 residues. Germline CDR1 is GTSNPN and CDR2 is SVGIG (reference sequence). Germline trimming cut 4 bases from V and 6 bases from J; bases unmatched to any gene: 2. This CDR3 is CAWTTGGNEQFF. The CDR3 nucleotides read TGTGCCTGGACCACAGGGGGCAATGAGCAGTTCTTC.

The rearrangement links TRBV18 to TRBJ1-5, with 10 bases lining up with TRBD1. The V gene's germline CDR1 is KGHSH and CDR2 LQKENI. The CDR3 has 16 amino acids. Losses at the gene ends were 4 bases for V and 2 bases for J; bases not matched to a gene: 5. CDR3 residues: CASSLTGGLGNQPQHF. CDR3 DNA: TGTGCCAGCTCACTGACAGGGGGCCTGGGCAATCAGCCCCAGCATTTT.

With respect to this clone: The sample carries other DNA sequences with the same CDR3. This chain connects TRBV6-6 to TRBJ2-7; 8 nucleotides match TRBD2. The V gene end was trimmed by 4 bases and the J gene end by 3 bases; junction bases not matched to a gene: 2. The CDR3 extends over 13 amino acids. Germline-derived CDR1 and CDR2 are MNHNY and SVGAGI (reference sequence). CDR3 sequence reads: CASSSGRDYEQYF. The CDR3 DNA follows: TGTGCCAGCAGTTCCGGGAGGGACTACGAGCAGTACTTC.

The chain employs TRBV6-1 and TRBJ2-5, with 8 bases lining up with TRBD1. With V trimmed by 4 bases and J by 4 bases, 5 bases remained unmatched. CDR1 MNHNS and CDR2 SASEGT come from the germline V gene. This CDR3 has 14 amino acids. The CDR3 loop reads CASSVQGGVETQYF. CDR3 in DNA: TGTGCCAGCAGTGTACAGGGGGGCGTAGAGACCCAGTACTTC.

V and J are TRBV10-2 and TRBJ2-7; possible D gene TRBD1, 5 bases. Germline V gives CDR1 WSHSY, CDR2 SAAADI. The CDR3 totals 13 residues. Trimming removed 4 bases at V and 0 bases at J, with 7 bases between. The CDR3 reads CASSAQGSYEQYF. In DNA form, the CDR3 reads TGCGCCAGCAGTGCCCAGGGCTCCTACGAGCAGTACTTC.

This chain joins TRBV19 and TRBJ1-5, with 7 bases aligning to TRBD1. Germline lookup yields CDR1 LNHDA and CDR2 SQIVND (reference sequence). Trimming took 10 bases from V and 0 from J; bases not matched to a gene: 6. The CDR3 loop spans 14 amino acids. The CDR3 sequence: CATDRDSSNQPQHF. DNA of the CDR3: TGTGCCACTGACAGGGATTCTAGCAATCAGCCCCAGCATTTT.

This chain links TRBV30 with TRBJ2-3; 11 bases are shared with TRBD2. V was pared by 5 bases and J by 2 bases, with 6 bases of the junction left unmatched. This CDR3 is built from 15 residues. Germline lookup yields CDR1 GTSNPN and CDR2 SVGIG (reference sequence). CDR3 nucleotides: TGTGCCTGGGGTCCTAGCGGGAGGACCACAGATACGCAGTATTTT. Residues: CAWGPSGRTTDTQYF.

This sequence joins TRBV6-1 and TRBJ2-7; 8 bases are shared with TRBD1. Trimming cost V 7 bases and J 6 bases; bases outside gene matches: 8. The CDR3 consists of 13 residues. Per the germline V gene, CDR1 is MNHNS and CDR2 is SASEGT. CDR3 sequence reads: CASTLIRGREQYF. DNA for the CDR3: TGTGCCAGCACCCTGATCAGGGGGCGCGAGCAGTACTTC.

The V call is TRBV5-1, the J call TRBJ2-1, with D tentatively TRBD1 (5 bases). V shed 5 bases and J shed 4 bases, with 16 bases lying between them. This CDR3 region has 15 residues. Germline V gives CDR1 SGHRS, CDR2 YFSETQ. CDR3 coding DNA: TGCGCCAGCAGTCTCCAGGGAATGCAGTACAATGAGCAGTTCTTC. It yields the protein CASSLQGMQYNEQFF.